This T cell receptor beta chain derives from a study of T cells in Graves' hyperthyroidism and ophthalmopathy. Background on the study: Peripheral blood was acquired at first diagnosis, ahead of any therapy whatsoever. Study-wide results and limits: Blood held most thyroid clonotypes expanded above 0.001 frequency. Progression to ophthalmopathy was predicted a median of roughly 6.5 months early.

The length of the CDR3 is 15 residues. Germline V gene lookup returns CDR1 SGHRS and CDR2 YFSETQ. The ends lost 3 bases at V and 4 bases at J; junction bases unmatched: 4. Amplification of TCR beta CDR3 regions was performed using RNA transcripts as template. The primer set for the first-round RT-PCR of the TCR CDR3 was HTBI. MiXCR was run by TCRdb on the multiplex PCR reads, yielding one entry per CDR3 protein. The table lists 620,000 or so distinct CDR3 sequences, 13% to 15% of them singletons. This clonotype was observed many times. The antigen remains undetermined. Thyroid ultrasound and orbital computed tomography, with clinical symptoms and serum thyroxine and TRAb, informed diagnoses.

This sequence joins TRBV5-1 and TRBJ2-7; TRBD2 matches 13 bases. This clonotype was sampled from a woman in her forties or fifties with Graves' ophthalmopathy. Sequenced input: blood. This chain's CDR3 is CASSWTSGRGYEQYF. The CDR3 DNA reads TGCGCCAGCAGCTGGACTAGCGGGAGAGGGTACGAGCAGTACTTC.